These 5 T cell receptor beta chains were sequenced from one sample in a study of blood T cells in healthy people across ages. With a J-beta primer mix and a sample-barcoded 5' primer, a second PCR ran roughly 6 to 11 cycles. TCRdb recomputed calls from the 5' RACE reads with MiXCR, one row per CDR3 protein. In the table there are about 510,000 distinct CDR3 sequences, 25% to 35% of which are singletons. The data were also submitted as part of a second study, on T cells of mothers and their children.

Sequenced material: blood. The receptors come from a boy aged 2 to 10 in good health.

This clonotype was detected a few times. This chain uses TRBV6-4 with TRBJ2-7, with a weak D call TRBD1 (5 bases). There are 14 residues in the CDR3. Trimming stripped 2 bases from V and 3 bases from J, with 11 bases between. Germline loops: CDR1 MRHNA, CDR2 SNTAGT. CDR3 bases: TGTGCCAGCAGTGACAGGGCAGACAGCTACGAGCAGTACTTC. Protein product: CASSDRADSYEQYF.

The chain joins TRBV20-1 to TRBJ2-3; D is ambiguous. V was shortened by 0 bases and J by 2 bases, with 9 bases between the two germline ends. The germline V gene encodes CDR1 DFQATT and CDR2 SNEGSKA (reference sequence). The CDR3 is 14 amino acids. The CDR3 here is CSARDLSITDTQYF. The CDR3, as DNA: TGCAGTGCTAGAGATCTCTCTATCACAGATACGCAGTATTTT.

This clonotype was seen only a few times. The chain joins TRBV6-5 to TRBJ1-6; D ambiguous. With 4 bases removed from V and 0 bases from J, the gap between germline ends came to 10 bases. The CDR3 is made up of 16 amino acids. The germline V gene encodes CDR1 MNHEY and CDR2 SVGAGI. CDR3 bases: TGTGCCAGCAGTTCTTCTAGGAGCTCCTATAATTCACCCCTCCACTTT. Translation: CASSSSRSSYNSPLHF.

This sequence joins TRBV7-9 and TRBJ2-1, with 7 bases identical to TRBD2. V trimming: 4 bases; J trimming: 5 bases; junction bases outside the gene matches: 8. CDR3 length: 15 residues. CDR1 SEHNR and CDR2 FQNEAQ come from the germline V gene (reference sequence). This chain's CDR3 is CASSYSTSPHNEQFF. Written as DNA, the CDR3 is TGTGCCAGCAGCTATTCGACTAGCCCCCACAATGAGCAGTTCTTC.

V is TRBV5-1 and J is TRBJ2-5; perhaps TRBD2 as D (6 bases). The J call is in doubt because the DNA end fits TRBJ2-1 better. The germline V gene encodes CDR1 SGHRS and CDR2 YFSETQ. This CDR3 is 15 amino acids long. CDR3 bases: TGCGCCAGCAGCTCCCCGGGGGTCCTTATGTATGAGCAGTTCTTC. Residues: CASSSPGVLMYEQFF.